A selection of T cell receptor beta chains follows, all from one sample in a study of CD8 T cells in Susac syndrome. TCRdb recomputed calls from the immunoSEQ multiplex PCR reads with MiXCR, one row per CDR3 protein. Of tens of thousands of distinct CDR3 sequences listed, approximately 95% are singletons. Material for sequencing was CD8+ T cells from PBMCs. The receptors derive from a human donor with Susac syndrome. The CDR3 runs from the conserved cysteine through the conserved F or W. Each record gives: V gene, J gene, CDR3 protein.

TRBV6-5	TRBJ2-5	CASSAGREETQYF
TRBV5-4	TRBJ2-7	CASSLGEGISYEQYF
TRBV5-6	TRBJ2-7	CASSLGTSLYEQYF
TRBV29-1	TRBJ1-1	CSVGQGAFF
TRBV27	TRBJ2-7	CASSGGAGLSYEQYF
TRBV29-1	TRBJ2-2	CSIFAAGELFF
TRBV24-1	TRBJ2-7	CATCSQRGLTYEQYF
TRBV27	TRBJ1-3	CASSLGRGSGNTIYF
TRBV12-3/TRBV12-4	TRBJ2-5	CASSLWAAGETQYF
TRBV3-1	TRBJ2-7	CASSQPDHEQYF
TRBV28	TRBJ2-3	CASVGSGGTDTQYF
TRBV29-1	TRBJ1-2	CSVRAWAGGFYGYTF
TRBV5-6	TRBJ2-5	CASSLGSSQETQYF
TRBV15	TRBJ2-3	CATSRVEWNTQYF
TRBV4-1	TRBJ2-7	CASSQDMYEQYF
TRBV18	TRBJ2-6	CASSPTTAVMSGANVLTF
TRBV13	TRBJ2-7	CASSLGLREQYF
TRBV27	TRBJ2-5	CASSPTGNRQETQYF
TRBV6-4	TRBJ2-5	CASSVIAGTQETQYF
TRBV12-3/TRBV12-4	TRBJ1-5	CASSAGGGWPQHF
TRBV29-1	TRBJ2-7	CSVGVSSYEQYF
TRBV4-1	TRBJ2-5	CASSQVSTGTGILETQYF
TRBV5-6	TRBJ2-7	CASSFGSSHEQYF